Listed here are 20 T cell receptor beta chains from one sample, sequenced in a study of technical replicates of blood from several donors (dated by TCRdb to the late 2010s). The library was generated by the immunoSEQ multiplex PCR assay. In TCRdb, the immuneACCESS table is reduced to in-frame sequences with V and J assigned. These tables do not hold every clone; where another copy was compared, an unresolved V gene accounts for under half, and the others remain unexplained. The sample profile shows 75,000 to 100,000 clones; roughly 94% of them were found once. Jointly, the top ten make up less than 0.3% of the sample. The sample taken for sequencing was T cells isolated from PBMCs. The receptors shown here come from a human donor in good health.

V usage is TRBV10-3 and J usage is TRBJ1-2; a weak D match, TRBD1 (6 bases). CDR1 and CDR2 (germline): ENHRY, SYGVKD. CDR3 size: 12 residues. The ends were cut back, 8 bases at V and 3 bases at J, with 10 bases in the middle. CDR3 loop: CAIAPGDYGYTF. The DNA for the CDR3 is TGTGCCATCGCACCAGGGGACTATGGCTACACCTTC.

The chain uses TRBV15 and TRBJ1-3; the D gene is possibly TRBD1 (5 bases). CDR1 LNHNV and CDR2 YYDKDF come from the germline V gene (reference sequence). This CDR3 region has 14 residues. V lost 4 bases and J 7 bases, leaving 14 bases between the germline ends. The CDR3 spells CATSTQGLWNTIYF. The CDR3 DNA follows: TGTGCCACCAGCACGCAGGGCCTGTGGAACACCATATATTTT.

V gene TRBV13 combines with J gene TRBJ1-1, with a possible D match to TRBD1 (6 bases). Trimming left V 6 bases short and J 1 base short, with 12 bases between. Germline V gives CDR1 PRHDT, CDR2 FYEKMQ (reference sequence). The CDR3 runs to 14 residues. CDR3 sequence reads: CASSLRTANTEAFF. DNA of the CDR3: TGTGCCAGCAGTTTACGGACAGCGAACACTGAAGCTTTCTTT.

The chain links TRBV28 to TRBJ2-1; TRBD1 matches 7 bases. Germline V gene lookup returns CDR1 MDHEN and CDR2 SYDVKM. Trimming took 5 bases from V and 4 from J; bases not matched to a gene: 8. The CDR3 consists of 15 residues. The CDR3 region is CASSGTANPYNEQFF. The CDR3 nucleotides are TGTGCCAGCAGTGGGACAGCCAACCCATACAATGAGCAGTTCTTC.

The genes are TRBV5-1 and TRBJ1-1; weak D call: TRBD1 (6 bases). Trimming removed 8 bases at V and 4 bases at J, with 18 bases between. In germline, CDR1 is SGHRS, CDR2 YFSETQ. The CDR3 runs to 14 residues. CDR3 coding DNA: TGCGCCAGTACGGGGGGGGGCTTTAGCACTGAAGCTTTCTTT. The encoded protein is CASTGGGFSTEAFF.

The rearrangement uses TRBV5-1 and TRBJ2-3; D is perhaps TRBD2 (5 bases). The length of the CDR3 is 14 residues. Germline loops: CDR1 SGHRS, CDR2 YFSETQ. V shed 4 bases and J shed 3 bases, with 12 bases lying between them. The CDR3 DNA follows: TGCGCCAGCAGCCCCAAGGAGGCTACAGATACGCAGTATTTT. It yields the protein CASSPKEATDTQYF.

In nucleotides, the CDR3 is TGTGCCAGCAGCTTTGCCGCCGACAGGTTAGAAGGCTACACCTTC. Translating gives CASSFAADRLEGYTF. V is TRBV11-3 and J is TRBJ1-2, with a weak D call TRBD1 (6 bases). Germline V lookup: CDR1 SGHNT, CDR2 YENEEA. The ends were cut back, 3 bases at V and 8 bases at J, with 19 bases in the middle. The CDR3 covers 15 residues.

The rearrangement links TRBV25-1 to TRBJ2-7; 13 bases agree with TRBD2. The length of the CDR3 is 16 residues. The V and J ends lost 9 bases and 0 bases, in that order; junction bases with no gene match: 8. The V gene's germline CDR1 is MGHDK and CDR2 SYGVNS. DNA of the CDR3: TGTGCCAGACGACTAGCGGGGGGAACTAGCTCCTACGAGCAGTACTTC. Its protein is CARRLAGGTSSYEQYF.

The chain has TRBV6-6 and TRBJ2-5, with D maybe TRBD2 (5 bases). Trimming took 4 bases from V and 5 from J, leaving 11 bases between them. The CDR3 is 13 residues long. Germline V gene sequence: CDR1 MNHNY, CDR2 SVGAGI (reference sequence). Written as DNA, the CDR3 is TGTGCCAGCAGTTGGCTAGCCGGGGAGACCCAGTACTTC. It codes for CASSWLAGETQYF.

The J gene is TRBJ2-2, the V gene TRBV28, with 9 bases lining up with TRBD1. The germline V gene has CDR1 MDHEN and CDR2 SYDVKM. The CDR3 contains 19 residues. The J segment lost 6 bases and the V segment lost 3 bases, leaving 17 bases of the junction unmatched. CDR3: CASSFFVPGQGGGAGELFF. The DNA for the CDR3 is TGTGCCAGCAGTTTTTTTGTACCGGGACAGGGAGGTGGAGCCGGGGAGCTGTTTTTT.

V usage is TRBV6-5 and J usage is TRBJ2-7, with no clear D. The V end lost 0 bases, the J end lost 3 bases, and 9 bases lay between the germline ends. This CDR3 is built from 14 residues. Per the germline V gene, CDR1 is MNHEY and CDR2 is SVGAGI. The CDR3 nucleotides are TGTGCCAGCAGTTACTCGAATCGCGGCTACGAGCAGTACTTC. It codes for CASSYSNRGYEQYF.

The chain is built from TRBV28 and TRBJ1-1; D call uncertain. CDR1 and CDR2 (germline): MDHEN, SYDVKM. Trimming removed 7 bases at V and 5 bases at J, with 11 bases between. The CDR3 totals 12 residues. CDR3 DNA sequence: TGTGCCAGCAACCTCGGCGGGACTGAAGCTTTCTTT. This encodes CASNLGGTEAFF.

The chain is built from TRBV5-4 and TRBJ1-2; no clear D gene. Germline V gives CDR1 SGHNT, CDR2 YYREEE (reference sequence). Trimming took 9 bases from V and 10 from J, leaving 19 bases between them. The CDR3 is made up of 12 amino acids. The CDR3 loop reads CATLRAGEDYTF. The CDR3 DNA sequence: TGTGCCACCCTAAGGGCCGGGGAGGACTACACCTTC.

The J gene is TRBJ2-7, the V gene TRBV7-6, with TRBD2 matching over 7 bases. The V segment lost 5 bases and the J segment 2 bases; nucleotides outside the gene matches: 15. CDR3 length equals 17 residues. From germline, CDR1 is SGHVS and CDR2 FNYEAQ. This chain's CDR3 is CASSLTPPGLVTYEQYF. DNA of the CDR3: TGTGCCAGCAGCCTTACTCCACCTGGACTAGTAACCTACGAGCAGTACTTC.

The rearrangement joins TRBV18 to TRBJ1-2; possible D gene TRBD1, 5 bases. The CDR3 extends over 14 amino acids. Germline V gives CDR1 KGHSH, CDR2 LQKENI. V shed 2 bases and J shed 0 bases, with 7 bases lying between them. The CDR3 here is CASSPGATNYGYTF. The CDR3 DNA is TGTGCCAGCTCACCAGGGGCCACTAACTATGGCTACACCTTC. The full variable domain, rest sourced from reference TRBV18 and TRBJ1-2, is NAGVMQNPRHLVRRRGQEARLRCSPMKGHSHVYWYRQLPEEGLKFMVYLQKENIIDESGMPKERFSAEFPKEGPSILRIQQVVRGDSAAYFCASSPGATNYGYTFGSGTRLTVV.

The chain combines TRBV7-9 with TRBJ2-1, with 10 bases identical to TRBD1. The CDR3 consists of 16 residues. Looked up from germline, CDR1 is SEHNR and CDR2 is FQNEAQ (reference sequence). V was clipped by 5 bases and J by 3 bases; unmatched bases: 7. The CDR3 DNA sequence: TGTGCCAGCAGCCTAACCGACAGGGGGCTCTACAATGAGCAGTTCTTC. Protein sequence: CASSLTDRGLYNEQFF.

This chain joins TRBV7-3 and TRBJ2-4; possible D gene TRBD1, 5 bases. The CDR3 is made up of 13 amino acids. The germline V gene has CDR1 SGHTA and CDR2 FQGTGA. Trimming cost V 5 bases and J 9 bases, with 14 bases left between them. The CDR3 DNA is TGTGCCAGCAGCCTGCTCAGGGATGGCATTCAGTACTTC. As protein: CASSLLRDGIQYF.

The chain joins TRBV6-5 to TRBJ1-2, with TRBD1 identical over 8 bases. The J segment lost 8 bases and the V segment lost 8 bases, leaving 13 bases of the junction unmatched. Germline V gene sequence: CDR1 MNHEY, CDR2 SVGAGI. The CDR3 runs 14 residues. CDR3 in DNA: TGTGCCAGCTTGGGATTCGGACAGGGATGGGGCTACACCTTC. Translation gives CASLGFGQGWGYTF.

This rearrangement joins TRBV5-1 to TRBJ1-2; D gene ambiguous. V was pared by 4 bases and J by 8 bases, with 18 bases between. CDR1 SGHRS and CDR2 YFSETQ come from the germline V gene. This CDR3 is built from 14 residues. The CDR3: CASSGEPALGGYTF. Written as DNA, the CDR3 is TGCGCCAGCAGCGGGGAGCCGGCCCTAGGAGGCTACACCTTC.

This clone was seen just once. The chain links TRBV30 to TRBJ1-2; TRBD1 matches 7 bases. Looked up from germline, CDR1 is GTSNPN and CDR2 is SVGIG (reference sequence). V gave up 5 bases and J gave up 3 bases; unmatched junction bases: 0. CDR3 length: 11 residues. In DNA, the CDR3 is TGTGCCTGGGGACAGGACTATGGCTACACCTTC. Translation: CAWGQDYGYTF. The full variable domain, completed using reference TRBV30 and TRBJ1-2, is SQTIHQWPATLVQPVGSPLSLECTVEGTSNPNLYWYRQAAGRGLQLLFYSVGIGQISSEVPQNLSASRPQDRQFILSSKKLLLSDSGFYLCAWGQDYGYTFGSGTRLTVV.